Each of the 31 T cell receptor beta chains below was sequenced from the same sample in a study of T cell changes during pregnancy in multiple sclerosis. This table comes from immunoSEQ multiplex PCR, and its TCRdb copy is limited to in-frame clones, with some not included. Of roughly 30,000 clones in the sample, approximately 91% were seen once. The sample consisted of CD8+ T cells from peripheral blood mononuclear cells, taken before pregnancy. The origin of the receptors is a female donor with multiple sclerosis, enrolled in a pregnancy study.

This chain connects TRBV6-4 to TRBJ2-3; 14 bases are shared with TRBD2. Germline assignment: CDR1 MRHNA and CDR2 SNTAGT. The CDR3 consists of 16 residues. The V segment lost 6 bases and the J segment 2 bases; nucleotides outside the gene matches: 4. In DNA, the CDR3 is TGTGCCAGCAGCCCGACTAGCGGGGGGGCCACAGATACGCAGTATTTT. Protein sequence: CASSPTSGGATDTQYF.

CDR3 DNA sequence: TGTGCCAGCAGTTTAGGTCAGGGCACCCCCGTGCATGAGCAGTTCTTC. Protein product: CASSLGQGTPVHEQFF. The chain carries TRBV27 and TRBJ2-1; D is possibly TRBD1 (5 bases). The CDR3 sequence is 16 residues long. Trimming took off 2 bases at V and 8 bases at J, with 19 bases between the two ends. Looked up from germline, CDR1 is MNHEY and CDR2 is SMNVEV (reference sequence).

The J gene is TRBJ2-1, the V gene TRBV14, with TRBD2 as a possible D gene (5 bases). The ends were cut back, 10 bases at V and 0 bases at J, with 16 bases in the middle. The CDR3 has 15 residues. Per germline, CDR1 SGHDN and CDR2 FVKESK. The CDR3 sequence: CATSYMGSSYNEQFF. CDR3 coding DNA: TGTGCCACCTCCTATATGGGGAGCTCCTACAATGAGCAGTTCTTC.

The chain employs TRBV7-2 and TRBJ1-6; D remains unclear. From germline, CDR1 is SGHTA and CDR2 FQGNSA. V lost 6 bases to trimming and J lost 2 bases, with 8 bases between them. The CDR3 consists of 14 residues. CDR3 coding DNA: TGTGCCAGCAGTGCGGGCCCCTATAATTCACCCCTCCACTTT. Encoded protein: CASSAGPYNSPLHF.

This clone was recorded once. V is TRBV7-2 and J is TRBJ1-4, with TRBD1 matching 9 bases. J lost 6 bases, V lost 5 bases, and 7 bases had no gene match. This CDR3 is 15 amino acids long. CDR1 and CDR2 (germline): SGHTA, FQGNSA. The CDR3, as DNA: TGTGCCAGCAGCCCACCGGGACAGGGATATGAAAAACTGTTTTTT. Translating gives CASSPPGQGYEKLFF.

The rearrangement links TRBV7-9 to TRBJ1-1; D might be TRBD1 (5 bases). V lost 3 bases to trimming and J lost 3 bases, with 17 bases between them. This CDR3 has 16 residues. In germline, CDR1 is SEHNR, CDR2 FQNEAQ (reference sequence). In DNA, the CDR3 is TGTGCCAGCAGCTTGTCGTGGGTGGGGGGGGACACTGAAGCTTTCTTT. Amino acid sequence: CASSLSWVGGDTEAFF.

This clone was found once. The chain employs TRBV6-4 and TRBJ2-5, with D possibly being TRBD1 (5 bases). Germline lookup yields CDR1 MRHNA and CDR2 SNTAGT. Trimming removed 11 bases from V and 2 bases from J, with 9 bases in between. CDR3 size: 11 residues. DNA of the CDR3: TGTGCCGGGGCCCCACAAGAGACCCAGTACTTC. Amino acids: CAGAPQETQYF.

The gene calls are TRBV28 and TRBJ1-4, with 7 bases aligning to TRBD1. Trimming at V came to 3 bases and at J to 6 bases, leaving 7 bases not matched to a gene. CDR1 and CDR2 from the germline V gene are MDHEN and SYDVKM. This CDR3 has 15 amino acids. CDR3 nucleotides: TGTGCCAGCAGTTTCCGCCAGGGGGTTTATGAAAAACTGTTTTTT. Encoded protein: CASSFRQGVYEKLFF.

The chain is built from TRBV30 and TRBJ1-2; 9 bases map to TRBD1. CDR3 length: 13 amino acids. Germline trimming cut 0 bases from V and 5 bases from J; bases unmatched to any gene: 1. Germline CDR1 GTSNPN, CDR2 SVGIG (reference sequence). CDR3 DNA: TGTGCCTGGAGTGTAGGGACAGGGTATGGCTACACCTTC. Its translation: CAWSVGTGYGYTF.

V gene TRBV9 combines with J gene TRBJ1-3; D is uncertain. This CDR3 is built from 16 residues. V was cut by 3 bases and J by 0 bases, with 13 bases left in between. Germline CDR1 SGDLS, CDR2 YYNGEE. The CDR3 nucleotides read TGTGCCAGCAGCGGGGGAGGGTGGAGCTCTGGAAACACCATATATTTT. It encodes CASSGGGWSSGNTIYF. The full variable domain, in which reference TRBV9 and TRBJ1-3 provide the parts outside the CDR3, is DSGVTQTPKHLITATGQRVTLRCSPRSGDLSVYWYQQSLDQGLQFLIQYYNGEERAKGNILERFSAQQFPDLHSELNLSSLELGDSALYFCASSGGGWSSGNTIYFGEGSWLTVV.

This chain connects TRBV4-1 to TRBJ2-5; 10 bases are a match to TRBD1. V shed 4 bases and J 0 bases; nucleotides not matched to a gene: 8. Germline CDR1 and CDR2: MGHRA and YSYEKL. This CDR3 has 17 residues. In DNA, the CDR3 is TGCGCCAGCAGCCCCCCGGCGGACAGGGGGTACCAAGAGACCCAGTACTTC. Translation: CASSPPADRGYQETQYF.

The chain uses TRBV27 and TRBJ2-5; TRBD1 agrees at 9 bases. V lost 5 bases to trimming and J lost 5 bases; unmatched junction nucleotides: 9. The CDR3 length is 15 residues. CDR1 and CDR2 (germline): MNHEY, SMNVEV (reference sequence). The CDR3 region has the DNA TGTGCCAGCAGTGATACAGGACAGGGGTGGGAGACCCAGTACTTC. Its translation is CASSDTGQGWETQYF.

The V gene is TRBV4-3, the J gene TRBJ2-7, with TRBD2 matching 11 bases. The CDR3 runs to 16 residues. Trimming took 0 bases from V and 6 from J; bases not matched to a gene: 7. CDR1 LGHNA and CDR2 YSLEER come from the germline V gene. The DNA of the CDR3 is TGCGCCAGCAGCCAAGACATTAGCGGGGGGGCTAGCGAGCAGTACTTC. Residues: CASSQDISGGASEQYF.

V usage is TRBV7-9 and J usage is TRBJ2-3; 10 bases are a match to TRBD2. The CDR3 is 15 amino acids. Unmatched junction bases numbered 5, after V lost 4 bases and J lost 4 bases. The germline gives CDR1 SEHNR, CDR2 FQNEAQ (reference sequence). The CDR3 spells CASSSLAGVADTQYF. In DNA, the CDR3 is TGTGCCAGCAGCTCCCTAGCGGGGGTGGCAGATACGCAGTATTTT.

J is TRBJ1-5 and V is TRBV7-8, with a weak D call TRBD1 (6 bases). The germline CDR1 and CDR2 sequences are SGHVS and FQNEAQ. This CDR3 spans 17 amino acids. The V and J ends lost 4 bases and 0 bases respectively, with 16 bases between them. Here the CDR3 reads CASSSDGTRYSNQPQHF. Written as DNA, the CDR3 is TGTGCCAGCAGCTCCGACGGGACAAGATATAGCAATCAGCCCCAGCATTTT.

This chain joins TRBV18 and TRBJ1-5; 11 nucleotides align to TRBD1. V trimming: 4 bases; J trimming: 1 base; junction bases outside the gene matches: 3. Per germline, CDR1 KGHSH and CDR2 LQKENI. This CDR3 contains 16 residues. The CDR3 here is CASSRTGGRSNQPQHF. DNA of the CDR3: TGTGCCAGCTCACGGACAGGGGGCAGGAGCAATCAGCCCCAGCATTTT.

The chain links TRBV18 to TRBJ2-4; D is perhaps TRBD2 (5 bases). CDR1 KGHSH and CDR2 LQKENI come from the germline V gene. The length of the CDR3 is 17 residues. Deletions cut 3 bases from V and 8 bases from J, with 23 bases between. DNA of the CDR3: TGTGCCAGCTCACCTCTAGGCGGGTTTCCCGAGTCGGACATTCAGTACTTC. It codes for CASSPLGGFPESDIQYF.

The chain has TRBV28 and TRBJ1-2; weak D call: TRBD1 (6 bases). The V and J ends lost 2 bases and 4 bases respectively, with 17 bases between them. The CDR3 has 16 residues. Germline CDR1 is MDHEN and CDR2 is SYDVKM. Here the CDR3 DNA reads TGTGCCAGCAGTTTAGACCCAGGGGTGAATTTCTATGGCTACACCTTC. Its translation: CASSLDPGVNFYGYTF.

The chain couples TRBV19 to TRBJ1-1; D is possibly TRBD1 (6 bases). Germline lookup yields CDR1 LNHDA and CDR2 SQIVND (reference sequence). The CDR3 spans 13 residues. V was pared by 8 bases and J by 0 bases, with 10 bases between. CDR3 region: CASRDTLNTEAFF. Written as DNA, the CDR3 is TGTGCCAGTCGGGACACGTTGAACACTGAAGCTTTCTTT.

CDR3 coding DNA: TGTGCCAGCAGCTTAGGGGCTGGGAGCTACGAGCAGTACTTC. This gives the protein CASSLGAGSYEQYF. The chain combines TRBV7-6 with TRBJ2-7; tentative D call: TRBD2 (5 bases). V was shortened by 1 base and J by 3 bases, with 10 bases between the two germline ends. Germline lookup yields CDR1 SGHVS and CDR2 FNYEAQ. This CDR3 comprises 14 residues.

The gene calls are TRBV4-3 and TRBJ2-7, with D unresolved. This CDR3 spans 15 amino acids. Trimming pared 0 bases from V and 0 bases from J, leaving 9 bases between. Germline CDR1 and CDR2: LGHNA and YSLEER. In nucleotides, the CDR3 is TGCGCCAGCAGCCAAGAATGGCACAGCTCCTACGAGCAGTACTTC. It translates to CASSQEWHSSYEQYF.

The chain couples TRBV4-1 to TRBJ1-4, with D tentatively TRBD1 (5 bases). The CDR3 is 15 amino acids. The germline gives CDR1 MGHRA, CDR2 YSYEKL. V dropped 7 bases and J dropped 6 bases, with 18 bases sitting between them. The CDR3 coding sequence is TGCGCCAGCACCTTCTCGGGACTCGAGGATGAAAAACTGTTTTTT. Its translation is CASTFSGLEDEKLFF.

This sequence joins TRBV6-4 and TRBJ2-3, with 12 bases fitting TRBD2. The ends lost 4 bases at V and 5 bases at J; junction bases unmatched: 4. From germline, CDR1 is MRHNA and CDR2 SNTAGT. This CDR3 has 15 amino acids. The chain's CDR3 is CASSASGGAVDTQYF. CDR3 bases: TGTGCCAGCAGTGCTAGCGGGGGGGCCGTAGATACGCAGTATTTT.

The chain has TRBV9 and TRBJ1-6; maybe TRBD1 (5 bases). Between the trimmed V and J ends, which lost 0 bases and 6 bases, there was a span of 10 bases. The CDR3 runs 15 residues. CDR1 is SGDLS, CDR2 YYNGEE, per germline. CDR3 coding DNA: TGTGCCAGCAGCGTAGTTGGGGCGCCTAATTCACCCCTCCACTTT. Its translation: CASSVVGAPNSPLHF.

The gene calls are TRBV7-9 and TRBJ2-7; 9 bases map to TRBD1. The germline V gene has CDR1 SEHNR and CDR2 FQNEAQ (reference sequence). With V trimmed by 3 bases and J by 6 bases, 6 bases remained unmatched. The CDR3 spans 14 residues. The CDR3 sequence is CASSLTGGSPEQYF. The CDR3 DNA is TGTGCCAGCAGCTTGACAGGGGGGTCCCCCGAGCAGTACTTC.

In nucleotides, the CDR3 is TGTGCCAGCAGTTACTCATCCGGGGGTAACTCCTACGAGCAGTACTTC. This encodes CASSYSSGGNSYEQYF. V gene TRBV6-5 combines with J gene TRBJ2-7, with D possibly matching TRBD2 (6 bases). The length of the CDR3 is 16 residues. Trimming removed 0 bases at V and 0 bases at J, with 12 bases between. Germline-derived CDR1 and CDR2 are MNHEY and SVGAGI.

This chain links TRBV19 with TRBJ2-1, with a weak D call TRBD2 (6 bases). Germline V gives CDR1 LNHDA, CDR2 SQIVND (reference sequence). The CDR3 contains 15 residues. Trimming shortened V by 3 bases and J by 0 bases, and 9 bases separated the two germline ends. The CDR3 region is CASSMAGYSYNEQFF. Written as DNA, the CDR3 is TGTGCCAGTAGTATGGCGGGGTACTCCTACAATGAGCAGTTCTTC.

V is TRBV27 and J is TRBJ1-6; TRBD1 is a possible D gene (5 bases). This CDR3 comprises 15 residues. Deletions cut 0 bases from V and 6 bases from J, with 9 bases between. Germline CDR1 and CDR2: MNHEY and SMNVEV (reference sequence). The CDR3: CASSLSWGGNSPLHF. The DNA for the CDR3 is TGTGCCAGCAGTTTATCGTGGGGCGGTAATTCACCCCTCCACTTT.

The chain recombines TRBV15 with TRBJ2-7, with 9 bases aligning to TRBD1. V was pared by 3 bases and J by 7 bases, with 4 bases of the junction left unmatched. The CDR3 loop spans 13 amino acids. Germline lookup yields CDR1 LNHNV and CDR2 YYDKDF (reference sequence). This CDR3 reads CATSSDRGTEQYF. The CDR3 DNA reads TGTGCCACCAGCAGTGACAGGGGGACTGAGCAGTACTTC.

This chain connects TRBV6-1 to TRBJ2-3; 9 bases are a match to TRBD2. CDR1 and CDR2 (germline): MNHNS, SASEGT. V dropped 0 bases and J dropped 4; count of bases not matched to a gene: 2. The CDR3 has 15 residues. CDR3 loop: CASSEAQRGADTQYF. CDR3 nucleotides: TGTGCCAGCAGTGAAGCCCAGCGGGGGGCAGATACGCAGTATTTT.

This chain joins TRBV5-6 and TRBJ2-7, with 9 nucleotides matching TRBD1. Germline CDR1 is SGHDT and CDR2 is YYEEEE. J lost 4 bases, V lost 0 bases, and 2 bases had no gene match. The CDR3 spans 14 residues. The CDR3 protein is CASSLGDRAYEQYF. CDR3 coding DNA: TGTGCCAGCAGCTTGGGGGACAGGGCTTACGAGCAGTACTTC.